The 29 T cell receptor beta chains given below trace back to one sample, sequenced in a study of beta chain features in type 1 diabetes. Whole-study results and caveats: Type 1 diabetes patients showed a moderate but significant shortening of TCRB CDR3s in all four CD4+ subsets.

Their cognate antigens are unknown. The investigators reverse transcribed all of the isolated RNA, so they sequenced expressed TCRB transcripts. TCRdb keeps only in-frame clones here, not all; method: immunoSEQ multiplex PCR. Of around 360,000 clones in the sample, over 9.5% were seen once. Sequences were obtained from naive CD4+ T cells from blood. The receptors were sampled from a young woman with type 1 diabetes.

The genes are TRBV2 and TRBJ2-1, with 12 positions matching TRBD1. V gave up 3 bases and J gave up 15 bases; unmatched junction bases: 6. Germline V gene data show CDR1 as SNHLY and CDR2 as FYNNEI. There are 13 residues in the CDR3. CDR3 DNA sequence: TGTGCCAGCAGTGAGGGACAGGGGGCGCATCCGTTCTTC. Its translation is CASSEGQGAHPFF.

The chain combines TRBV28 with TRBJ2-1; 8 bases match TRBD2. The CDR3 extends over 15 amino acids. V was clipped by 1 base and J by 6 bases; unmatched bases: 5. From germline, CDR1 is MDHEN and CDR2 SYDVKM. CDR3 in amino acids: CASSLLSGSLNEQFF. The CDR3 DNA sequence: TGTGCCAGCAGTTTATTGAGCGGGAGTCTCAATGAGCAGTTCTTC.

This clone showed up just a few times. V and J are TRBV23-1 and TRBJ2-7, with D unresolved. TRBV23-1 is an open reading frame, and its role is uncertain. CDR3 length: 11 residues. Trimming took 10 bases from V and 3 from J, leaving 10 bases between them. CDR3 sequence reads: CANPKRYEQYF. The CDR3 coding sequence is TGCGCCAACCCGAAGCGCTACGAGCAGTACTTC.

This clone has just a few counts. The CDR3 is CASSLGGQYLNTEAFF. Here the CDR3 DNA reads TGTGCCAGCAGCTTGGGGGGACAGTACCTGAACACTGAAGCTTTCTTT. The rearrangement links TRBV5-4 to TRBJ1-1; 7 bases map to TRBD1. Germline trimming cut 0 bases from V and 0 bases from J; bases unmatched to any gene: 5. Per the germline V gene, CDR1 is SGHNT and CDR2 is YYREEE (reference sequence). The CDR3 has 16 residues.

The chain uses TRBV6-1 and TRBJ2-5; D perhaps matches TRBD1 (6 bases). The CDR3 spans 14 residues. Germline V gives CDR1 MNHNS, CDR2 SASEGT. V was shortened by 5 bases and J by 4 bases, with 14 bases between the two germline ends. The CDR3 is CASSRTAVRETQYF. The CDR3 DNA reads TGTGCCAGCAGTAGGACAGCAGTGAGAGAGACCCAGTACTTC.

This clone appeared a few times. This chain links TRBV6-5 with TRBJ2-7, with a possible D match to TRBD1 (6 bases). V shed 4 bases and J shed 5 bases, with 12 bases lying between them. This CDR3 is 13 amino acids long. Germline CDR1 and CDR2: MNHEY and SVGAGI. CDR3 amino acids: CASSFGQPDEQYF. The CDR3 bases are TGTGCCAGCAGTTTCGGACAGCCCGACGAGCAGTACTTC.

This chain joins TRBV9 and TRBJ1-1; D gene uncertain. Germline CDR1 SGDLS, CDR2 YYNGEE. V was pared by 0 bases and J by 0 bases, with 9 bases between. There are 15 residues in the CDR3. The CDR3 protein is CASSVDISVNTEAFF. The CDR3 nucleotides read TGTGCCAGCAGCGTAGATATAAGCGTGAACACTGAAGCTTTCTTT.

This clone was seen a few times. The chain has TRBV29-1 and TRBJ1-5, with TRBD1 matching 8 bases. The V gene's germline CDR1 is SQVTM and CDR2 ANQGSEA. The J segment lost 6 bases and the V segment lost 6 bases, leaving 7 bases of the junction unmatched. The CDR3 sequence is 13 residues long. CDR3 nucleotide sequence: TGCAGCGTGTTACAGGGGGAGAGTCAGCCCCAGCATTTT. Its protein is CSVLQGESQPQHF.

This clone showed up just a few times. The V call is TRBV4-3, the J call TRBJ1-2, with D hard to call. Per germline, CDR1 LGHNA and CDR2 YSLEER. V lost 0 bases and J lost 3, with 14 bases in between. This CDR3 spans 16 amino acids. Written as DNA, the CDR3 is TGCGCCAGCAGCCAAGATCTTAGCACCCGTCACTATGGCTACACCTTC. Translating it yields CASSQDLSTRHYGYTF.

This clone was counted only a few times. The V gene is TRBV4-3, the J gene TRBJ2-2; TRBD2 agrees at 7 bases. CDR3 length: 16 amino acids. The V gene's germline CDR1 is LGHNA and CDR2 YSLEER. V dropped 3 bases and J dropped 2; count of bases not matched to a gene: 6. CDR3 sequence: CASSQGRLANTGELFF. The DNA of the CDR3 is TGCGCCAGCAGCCAGGGCCGACTAGCAAACACCGGGGAGCTGTTTTTT.

V gene TRBV11-2 combines with J gene TRBJ2-5, with 9 bases fitting TRBD1. Germline V gene lookup returns CDR1 SGHAT and CDR2 FQNNGV. The CDR3 extends over 13 amino acids. The V segment lost 5 bases and the J segment 7 bases; nucleotides outside the gene matches: 5. The DNA of the CDR3 is TGTGCCAGCAGCCCAAGGACAGGGGCGACCCAGTACTTC. Translated: CASSPRTGATQYF.

This clone has only a few counts. This rearrangement joins TRBV10-3 to TRBJ2-1; D not certain. CDR3 length equals 12 residues. Germline V CDR1 and CDR2: ENHRY, SYGVKD. The V end was cut by 3 bases, the J end by 4 bases, with 4 bases between. Written as DNA, the CDR3 is TGTGCCATCAGTGAAGCTTACAATGAGCAGTTCTTC. Protein sequence: CAISEAYNEQFF.

V gene TRBV5-1 combines with J gene TRBJ2-2, with 7 bases lining up with TRBD1. V was pared by 2 bases and J by 3 bases, with 7 bases of the junction left unmatched. Germline CDR1 SGHRS, CDR2 YFSETQ. This CDR3 contains 16 residues. The CDR3 loop reads CASSLTGVPDTGELFF. CDR3 coding DNA: TGCGCCAGCAGCTTAACAGGGGTCCCGGACACCGGGGAGCTGTTTTTT.

This clone has only a few counts. The identical CDR3 is also encoded by other nucleotide sequences in the sample. The J gene is TRBJ2-3, the V gene TRBV11-2; D call uncertain. V dropped 5 bases and J dropped 4 bases, with 7 bases sitting between them. There are 12 residues in the CDR3. Looked up from germline, CDR1 is SGHAT and CDR2 is FQNNGV. The CDR3 protein is CASSPRADTQYF. DNA for the CDR3: TGTGCCAGCAGCCCCCGTGCAGATACGCAGTATTTT.

This clone was counted only a few times. The chain uses TRBV30 and TRBJ1-5; the match to TRBD1 covers 9 bases. Germline-derived CDR1 and CDR2 are GTSNPN and SVGIG (reference sequence). The length of the CDR3 is 12 residues. V lost 5 bases and J lost 7; bases outside the gene matches: 3. The CDR3 sequence: CAWDTGGQPQHF. The CDR3 DNA sequence: TGTGCCTGGGACACAGGGGGCCAGCCCCAGCATTTT.

This clone was observed a few times. The gene calls are TRBV7-2 and TRBJ2-7; no reliable D call. The CDR3 loop spans 16 amino acids. Germline V gene lookup returns CDR1 SGHTA and CDR2 FQGNSA. V was trimmed by 2 bases and J by 5 bases, leaving 19 bases between them. CDR3 sequence: CASSLTSNPTVDEQYF. In DNA, the CDR3 is TGTGCCAGCAGCTTAACGAGCAACCCCACGGTTGACGAGCAGTACTTC.

This clone showed up just a few times. This sequence joins TRBV18 and TRBJ2-1; tentative D call: TRBD1 (5 bases). Germline-derived CDR1 and CDR2 are KGHSH and LQKENI. V shed 2 bases and J shed 5 bases, with 10 bases lying between them. The CDR3 runs 14 residues. The CDR3 nucleotides read TGTGCCAGCTCACCAAGGATAGGGGACAATGAGCAGTTCTTC. Translating gives CASSPRIGDNEQFF.

With respect to this clone: Other DNA sequences in the same sample also yield this CDR3. J is TRBJ1-2 and V is TRBV20-1; 8 bases agree with TRBD1. The CDR3 has 11 residues. V dropped 5 bases and J dropped 7; count of bases not matched to a gene: 3. Germline V gene data show CDR1 as DFQATT and CDR2 as SNEGSKA (reference sequence). CDR3 DNA: TGCAGTGCTGACAGGGGCACTGGCTACACCTTC. It encodes CSADRGTGYTF.

This rearrangement joins TRBV19 to TRBJ1-2; possible D gene TRBD1, 5 bases. Looked up from germline, CDR1 is LNHDA and CDR2 is SQIVND (reference sequence). This CDR3 is built from 11 residues. V was pared by 7 bases and J by 10 bases, with 13 bases between. CDR3 coding DNA: TGTGCCAGTAATTTTGCCAGGGACTACACCTTC. Amino acid sequence: CASNFARDYTF.

V usage is TRBV28 and J usage is TRBJ2-3, with D maybe TRBD2 (5 bases). The germline V gene has CDR1 MDHEN and CDR2 SYDVKM. This CDR3 has 13 residues. Trimming removed 11 bases at V and 0 bases at J, with 12 bases between. The CDR3 here is CACRASSTDTQYF. CDR3 DNA sequence: TGTGCCTGCCGGGCTAGCAGCACAGATACGCAGTATTTT.

The chain couples TRBV11-3 to TRBJ1-4; 7 bases are a match to TRBD1. The J segment lost 7 bases and the V segment lost 5 bases, leaving 10 bases of the junction unmatched. The germline CDR1 and CDR2 sequences are SGHNT and YENEEA. The CDR3 is made up of 15 amino acids. The DNA of the CDR3 is TGTGCCAGCAGCGGGACCGGGACAGCGGCTGAAAAACTGTTTTTT. Translating it yields CASSGTGTAAEKLFF.

The chain couples TRBV7-2 to TRBJ2-1, with TRBD2 identical over 7 bases. Germline CDR1 and CDR2: SGHTA and FQGNSA. The CDR3 extends over 17 amino acids. V was clipped by 1 base and J by 4 bases; unmatched bases: 10. This CDR3 is CASSLVWLAEPYNEQFF. In DNA form, the CDR3 reads TGTGCCAGCAGCTTAGTGTGGCTAGCGGAACCTTACAATGAGCAGTTCTTC.

The chain combines TRBV4-3 with TRBJ2-5, with D tentatively TRBD2 (6 bases). Per germline, CDR1 LGHNA and CDR2 YSLEER. This CDR3 contains 15 residues. Trimming cost V 4 bases and J 1 base, with 13 bases left between them. The DNA for the CDR3 is TGCGCCAGCAGCCGAACGGGAGCGGGCCAAGAGACCCAGTACTTC. It codes for CASSRTGAGQETQYF.

This clone was seen a few times. The rearrangement uses TRBV4-3 and TRBJ2-7; 7 positions match TRBD2. This CDR3 has 16 amino acids. The V and J ends lost 0 bases and 3 bases, in that order; junction bases with no gene match: 8. CDR1 LGHNA and CDR2 YSLEER come from the germline V gene. The CDR3 nucleotides are TGCGCCAGCAGCCAAGATCGGGGCGGGGGTGGCTACGAGCAGTACTTC. It encodes CASSQDRGGGGYEQYF.

The table lists this clone with a few counts. The chain has TRBV7-6 and TRBJ2-7, with D tentatively TRBD2 (5 bases). Germline V gene data show CDR1 as SGHVS and CDR2 as FNYEAQ. The CDR3 length is 14 residues. V was shortened by 5 bases and J by 4 bases, with 15 bases between the two germline ends. The CDR3 protein is CASSTGLRTYEQYF. The CDR3, as DNA: TGTGCCAGCAGCACCGGACTCCGGACTTACGAGCAGTACTTC.

The chain carries TRBV5-1 and TRBJ2-1; maybe TRBD2 (6 bases). Per germline, CDR1 SGHRS and CDR2 YFSETQ. There are 14 residues in the CDR3. V lost 7 bases and J 0 bases, leaving 11 bases between the germline ends. The CDR3 region is CASRDSSSYNEQFF. DNA of the CDR3: TGCGCCAGCCGGGACTCGAGCTCCTACAATGAGCAGTTCTTC.

This chain connects TRBV4-3 to TRBJ1-2, with TRBD1 matching over 7 bases. The ends lost 0 bases at V and 4 bases at J; junction bases unmatched: 11. The CDR3 extends over 17 amino acids. Per the germline V gene, CDR1 is LGHNA and CDR2 is YSLEER. The CDR3 loop reads CASSQEPLPGTAYGYTF. CDR3 coding DNA: TGCGCCAGCAGCCAAGAACCATTGCCTGGGACAGCCTATGGCTACACCTTC.

The rearrangement joins TRBV6-5 to TRBJ2-7; D is undetermined. The CDR3 consists of 15 residues. Trimming removed 0 bases at V and 0 bases at J, with 9 bases between. Germline assignment: CDR1 MNHEY and CDR2 SVGAGI. The CDR3 DNA reads as TGTGCCAGCAGTTACTCCCTGATCAGCTCCTACGAGCAGTACTTC. It yields the protein CASSYSLISSYEQYF.

There are a few counts of this clone. The chain joins TRBV30 to TRBJ2-5, with 10 bases lining up with TRBD1. The CDR3 loop spans 16 amino acids. V gave up 1 base and J gave up 2 bases; unmatched junction bases: 7. In germline, CDR1 is GTSNPN, CDR2 SVGIG (reference sequence). The CDR3 loop is CAWSDWDRGRQETQYF. DNA for the CDR3: TGTGCCTGGAGTGATTGGGACAGGGGAAGGCAAGAGACCCAGTACTTC.